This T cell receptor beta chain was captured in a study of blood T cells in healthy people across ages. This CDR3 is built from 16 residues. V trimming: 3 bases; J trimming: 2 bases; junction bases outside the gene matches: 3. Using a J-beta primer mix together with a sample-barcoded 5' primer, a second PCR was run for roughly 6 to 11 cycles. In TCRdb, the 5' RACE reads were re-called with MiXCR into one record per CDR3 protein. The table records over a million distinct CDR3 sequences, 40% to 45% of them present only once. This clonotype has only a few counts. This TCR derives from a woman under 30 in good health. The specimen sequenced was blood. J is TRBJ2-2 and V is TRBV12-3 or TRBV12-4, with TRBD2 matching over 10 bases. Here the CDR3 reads CASSFGLAENTGELFF. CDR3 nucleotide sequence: TGTGCCAGCAGTTTCGGACTAGCGGAAAACACCGGGGAGCTGTTTTTT.